A single sample gave rise to the 32 T cell receptor beta chains below, sequenced in a study of T cell responses to AZD1222 COVID-19 vaccine. Assay: immunoSEQ multiplex PCR; the TCRdb copy retains only in-frame clones and omits some. The sample carries some 150,000 clones, roughly 90% recorded once. The material was peripheral blood, obtained on day 0 of AZD1222 vaccination. All receptors derive from an adult in good health.

The chain is built from TRBV14 and TRBJ2-5, with D tentatively TRBD2 (7 bases). The CDR3 contains 16 residues. Trimming took 4 bases from V and 1 from J, leaving 16 bases between them. The V gene's germline CDR1 is SGHDN and CDR2 FVKESK. The CDR3 bases are TGTGCCAGCAGCCCCCTTGGGGGGGGGCTCCAAGAGACCCAGTACTTC. Amino acid sequence: CASSPLGGGLQETQYF. The entire variable domain, with the rest obtained from reference TRBV14 and TRBJ2-5, is as follows: EAGVTQFPSHSVIEKGQTVTLRCDPISGHDNLYWYRRVMGKEIKFLLHFVKESKQDESGMPNNRFLAERTGGTYSTLKVQPAELEDSGVYFCASSPLGGGLQETQYFGPGTRLLVL.

This clone is a singleton in its sample. The rearrangement links TRBV24-1 to TRBJ1-2, with 7 positions matching TRBD1. V lost 5 bases, J lost 3 bases, and 17 bases stayed unmatched. The CDR3 runs 18 residues. Germline CDR1 KGHDR, CDR2 SFDVKD. The CDR3 DNA reads TGTGCCACCAGTGGCAAAGCCCTAAACAGGGGCAACGACTATGGCTACACCTTC. Its translation is CATSGKALNRGNDYGYTF.

The chain links TRBV27 to TRBJ1-6; D uncertain. Between the trimmed V and J ends, which lost 3 bases and 9 bases, there was a span of 12 bases. Germline V CDR1 and CDR2: MNHEY, SMNVEV (reference sequence). This CDR3 comprises 14 residues. The CDR3 nucleotides are TGTGCCAGCAGTTTCGCCCTACCGGGTTCACCCCTCCACTTT. Translation gives CASSFALPGSPLHF.

The V gene is TRBV19, the J gene TRBJ2-1, with D tentatively TRBD2 (5 bases). The ends were cut back, 5 bases at V and 5 bases at J, with 13 bases in the middle. CDR1 LNHDA and CDR2 SQIVND come from the germline V gene (reference sequence). This CDR3 has 14 residues. The CDR3 spells CASSVYAEDNEQFF. CDR3 DNA: TGTGCCAGTAGTGTGTATGCGGAGGACAATGAGCAGTTCTTC.

The chain couples TRBV7-2 to TRBJ1-6; D not resolved. Germline V gives CDR1 SGHTA, CDR2 FQGNSA. The V end was cut by 5 bases, the J end by 5 bases, with 13 bases between. The CDR3 totals 15 residues. This CDR3 reads CASSPQAPDNSPLHF. The CDR3 DNA reads TGTGCCAGCAGCCCGCAGGCGCCCGATAATTCACCCCTCCACTTT.

This sequence joins TRBV15 and TRBJ1-6; D unclear. CDR1 is LNHNV, CDR2 YYDKDF, per germline (reference sequence). The CDR3 is 16 residues long. With 3 bases removed from V and 9 bases from J, the gap between germline ends came to 18 bases. This CDR3 reads CATSRSRGGQISPLHF. The DNA for the CDR3 is TGTGCCACCAGCAGGTCCCGGGGAGGGCAGATTTCACCCCTCCACTTT. The full variable domain, completed using reference TRBV15 and TRBJ1-6, is DAMVIQNPRYQVTQFGKPVTLSCSQTLNHNVMYWYQQKSSQAPKLLFHYYDKDFNNEADTPDNFQSRRPNTSFCFLDIRSPGLGDTAMYLCATSRSRGGQISPLHFGNGTRLTVT.

This clone has only one observation. The chain uses TRBV2 and TRBJ1-4, with D hard to call. The V and J ends lost 1 base and 8 bases respectively, with 8 bases between them. CDR3 size: 13 residues. Germline values: CDR1 SNHLY, CDR2 FYNNEI. This chain's CDR3 is CASSEGPGEKLFF. CDR3 sequence (DNA): TGTGCCAGCAGTGAAGGGCCTGGAGAAAAACTGTTTTTT.

The table lists this clone with a count of one. This chain connects TRBV10-3 to TRBJ2-5; 10 bases match TRBD2. Germline loops: CDR1 ENHRY, CDR2 SYGVKD. The V segment lost 6 bases and the J segment 2 bases; nucleotides outside the gene matches: 9. The CDR3 loop spans 16 amino acids. CDR3 in amino acids: CAIRAGSSGGQETQYF. CDR3 sequence (DNA): TGTGCCATCAGGGCGGGGTCTAGCGGGGGTCAAGAGACCCAGTACTTC.

The rearrangement joins TRBV5-1 to TRBJ1-2; 9 bases map to TRBD1. This CDR3 is 15 amino acids long. Trimming cost V 0 bases and J 2 bases; bases outside gene matches: 2. The germline V gene encodes CDR1 SGHRS and CDR2 YFSETQ. The CDR3 region has the DNA TGCGCCAGCAGCTTGGGGGGACAGGGAAACTATGGCTACACCTTC. Its protein is CASSLGGQGNYGYTF.

The chain links TRBV4-3 to TRBJ1-3; 8 bases fit TRBD1. This CDR3 spans 16 amino acids. V lost 1 base, J lost 2 bases, and 4 bases stayed unmatched. Germline values: CDR1 LGHNA, CDR2 YSLEER. As DNA, the CDR3 is TGCGCCAGCAGCCAAGCGATGGGACAGGCTGGAAACACCATATATTTT. It yields the protein CASSQAMGQAGNTIYF.

The gene calls are TRBV11-1 and TRBJ2-7; D unclear. V was trimmed by 1 base and J by 5 bases, leaving 6 bases between them. The CDR3 has 12 residues. Germline values: CDR1 SGHAT, CDR2 FQDESV (reference sequence). The CDR3 spells CASSLGPNEQYF. The CDR3 region has the DNA TGTGCCAGCAGCTTAGGGCCCAACGAGCAGTACTTC.

V and J are TRBV7-2 and TRBJ1-1; D is possibly TRBD1 (6 bases). This CDR3 spans 14 amino acids. The V and J ends lost 3 bases and 0 bases respectively, with 8 bases between them. Per the germline V gene, CDR1 is SGHTA and CDR2 is FQGNSA. DNA for the CDR3: TGTGCCAGCAGCTTCTACAGGGTGAACACTGAAGCTTTCTTT. Translated, it gives CASSFYRVNTEAFF.

The chain recombines TRBV11-1 with TRBJ1-6; D is unresolved. The V end was cut by 0 bases, the J end by 9 bases, with 6 bases between. CDR3 length equals 13 residues. Per the germline V gene, CDR1 is SGHAT and CDR2 is FQDESV (reference sequence). Here the CDR3 DNA reads TGTGCCAGCAGCTTAGCGCTTGGTTCACCCCTCCACTTT. Its protein is CASSLALGSPLHF.

This clone has a single count. As DNA, the CDR3 is TGTGCCAGCAGCTCTACACCAGGGGGCTTTAATGAAAAACTGTTTTTT. Protein sequence: CASSSTPGGFNEKLFF. The J gene is TRBJ1-4, the V gene TRBV7-6; 8 nucleotides match TRBD1. There are 16 residues in the CDR3. Trimming cost V 4 bases and J 4 bases; bases outside gene matches: 8. The V gene's germline CDR1 is SGHVS and CDR2 FNYEAQ.

This chain links TRBV5-1 with TRBJ1-1, with 9 nucleotides matching TRBD1. The ends lost 4 bases at V and 7 bases at J; junction bases unmatched: 11. The V gene's germline CDR1 is SGHRS and CDR2 YFSETQ. The CDR3 is 15 amino acids. This chain's CDR3 is CASSSRQGVAREAFF. Here the CDR3 DNA reads TGCGCCAGCAGCAGCAGACAGGGGGTGGCCCGTGAAGCTTTCTTT.

V and J are TRBV25-1 and TRBJ1-2, with TRBD1 as a possible D gene (6 bases). The V end was cut by 6 bases, the J end by 1 base, with 18 bases between. Germline-derived CDR1 and CDR2 are MGHDK and SYGVNS. CDR3 length: 16 residues. The CDR3: CASSTQGQPFNYGYTF. For the CDR3, the DNA is TGTGCCAGCAGCACCCAGGGGCAGCCTTTTAACTATGGCTACACCTTC.

The rearrangement joins TRBV6-1 to TRBJ2-7; TRBD2 is a possible D gene (5 bases). Deletions cut 0 bases from V and 2 bases from J, with 14 bases between. This CDR3 has 16 amino acids. Germline CDR1 MNHNS, CDR2 SASEGT. The CDR3 loop is CASSEAPGGWAYEQYF. The CDR3 DNA is TGTGCCAGCAGTGAAGCGCCAGGAGGTTGGGCCTACGAGCAGTACTTC.

This clone has just one count. The chain is built from TRBV19 and TRBJ2-3, with D uncertain. Trimming took 5 bases from V and 2 from J, leaving 5 bases between them. The CDR3 runs 12 residues. Per germline, CDR1 LNHDA and CDR2 SQIVND (reference sequence). The CDR3 coding sequence is TGTGCCAGTAGTCTATACACAGATACGCAGTATTTT. It yields the protein CASSLYTDTQYF.

V and J are TRBV27 and TRBJ2-3, with 10 bases that match TRBD2. CDR1 and CDR2 from the germline V gene are MNHEY and SMNVEV (reference sequence). With 6 bases clipped from V and 1 base from J, the junction kept 7 bases outside the gene matches. This CDR3 has 16 residues. The CDR3 DNA follows: TGTGCCAGCAGCTTCACTAGCGGGGCCCGCACAGATACGCAGTATTTT. Translation: CASSFTSGARTDTQYF.

The CDR3 nucleotides read TGTGCCAGCAGCGTAGGGCACCGAAATCCCAACTATGGCTACACCTTC. Translation gives CASSVGHRNPNYGYTF. The chain joins TRBV9 to TRBJ1-2; no clear D gene. The ends were cut back, 0 bases at V and 2 bases at J, with 14 bases in the middle. Looked up from germline, CDR1 is SGDLS and CDR2 is YYNGEE. This CDR3 region has 16 residues.

V usage is TRBV12-5 and J usage is TRBJ2-5, with 7 bases aligning to TRBD2. The CDR3 covers 13 residues. V lost 4 bases and J lost 7; bases outside the gene matches: 6. Germline-derived CDR1 and CDR2 are LGHNT and FRNRAP. The CDR3 sequence is CASGSAWEGTQYF. CDR3 in DNA: TGTGCTAGTGGTTCCGCGTGGGAGGGGACCCAGTACTTC.

The J gene is TRBJ1-2, the V gene TRBV15, with D uncertain. The V end was cut by 0 bases, the J end by 2 bases, with 13 bases between. CDR3 length equals 16 residues. Germline V CDR1 and CDR2: LNHNV, YYDKDF (reference sequence). In DNA form, the CDR3 reads TGTGCCACCAGCAGAGATCAAGTCACGTCAAACTATGGCTACACCTTC. This sequence encodes CATSRDQVTSNYGYTF.

The rearrangement joins TRBV18 to TRBJ2-7, with D possibly TRBD1 on 6 matching bases. CDR3 length: 15 residues. V lost 2 bases and J lost 5, with 16 bases in between. The germline V gene has CDR1 KGHSH and CDR2 LQKENI. In nucleotides, the CDR3 is TGTGCCAGCTCACCAAGTCGTCAGGGGAGCCACGAGCAGTACTTC. It is translated as CASSPSRQGSHEQYF.

The V and J genes are TRBV5-6 and TRBJ1-2, with D unresolved. The germline V gene encodes CDR1 SGHDT and CDR2 YYEEEE. V lost 2 bases and J lost 2, with 13 bases in between. This CDR3 spans 15 amino acids. This CDR3 reads CASSFRQVGNYGYTF. CDR3 in DNA: TGTGCCAGCAGCTTCCGGCAAGTGGGAAACTATGGCTACACCTTC.

This sequence joins TRBV24-1 and TRBJ2-2, with D possibly matching TRBD2 (7 bases). The CDR3 totals 19 residues. Germline V CDR1 and CDR2: KGHDR, SFDVKD. Trimming pared 4 bases from V and 6 bases from J, leaving 26 bases between. As DNA, the CDR3 is TGTGCCACCAGTGAACCCCTGCCTGGGGGGCGGGAGCTCTCCGGGGAGCTGTTTTTT. It encodes CATSEPLPGGRELSGELFF.

This clone has just one count. The chain combines TRBV27 with TRBJ2-7, with D unclear. The CDR3 covers 16 residues. Germline V lookup: CDR1 MNHEY, CDR2 SMNVEV (reference sequence). V shed 0 bases and J shed 1 base, with 13 bases lying between them. CDR3 bases: TGTGCCAGCAGTTTATCGATCACTATTAATTCCTACGAGCAGTACTTC. It codes for CASSLSITINSYEQYF.

The chain combines TRBV5-1 with TRBJ1-2; D gene unclear. The CDR3 contains 14 residues. CDR1 and CDR2 (germline): SGHRS, YFSETQ. Between the trimmed V and J ends, which lost 4 bases and 4 bases, there was a span of 14 bases. The CDR3 bases are TGCGCCAGCAGCGCCGGCCGGGCTGGCTATGGCTACACCTTC. This translates into CASSAGRAGYGYTF. Full variable domain (rest looked up from reference TRBV5-1 and TRBJ1-2): KAGVTQTPRYLIKTRGQQVTLSCSPISGHRSVSWYQQTPGQGLQFLFEYFSETQRNKGNFPGRFSGRQFSNSRSEMNVSTLELGDSALYLCASSAGRAGYGYTFGSGTRLTVV.

This clone was seen only once. CDR3 coding DNA: TGCGCCAGCATGTACAGCGGGAGTCCCTGGCCCACAGATACGCAGTATTTT. It encodes CASMYSGSPWPTDTQYF. V and J are TRBV10-2 and TRBJ2-3; the match to TRBD2 covers 8 bases. Trimming at V came to 7 bases and at J to 2 bases, leaving 14 bases not matched to a gene. This CDR3 region has 17 residues. Germline-derived CDR1 and CDR2 are WSHSY and SAAADI.

The rearrangement uses TRBV6-2 or TRBV6-3 and TRBJ1-1; tentatively, D is TRBD1 (5 bases). V dropped 6 bases and J dropped 4 bases, with 21 bases sitting between them. The CDR3 totals 16 residues. The germline V gene has CDR1 MNHEY and CDR2 SVGEGT. CDR3 nucleotides: TGTGCCAGCAGCCCTGGGACGACTGTAGTGAGCACTGAAGCTTTCTTT. Protein product: CASSPGTTVVSTEAFF.

The chain combines TRBV11-2 with TRBJ1-1; 7 nucleotides match TRBD1. Germline CDR1 is SGHAT and CDR2 is FQNNGV. Losses at the gene ends were 6 bases for V and 6 bases for J; bases not matched to a gene: 4. There are 12 residues in the CDR3. This CDR3 is CASSPGGPEAFF. The CDR3 region has the DNA TGTGCCAGCAGTCCAGGGGGACCTGAAGCTTTCTTT.

This clone was found a few times. The chain couples TRBV29-1 to TRBJ1-2; a possible D gene is TRBD1 (6 bases). Per the germline V gene, CDR1 is SQVTM and CDR2 is ANQGSEA. V lost 5 bases, J lost 4 bases, and 29 bases lay in between. This CDR3 is 18 amino acids long. Written as DNA, the CDR3 is TGCAGCGTTCCGACACTGGGGGCGGGCGGAGACTCTTCCTATGGCTACACCTTC. It is translated as CSVPTLGAGGDSSYGYTF.

This chain links TRBV6-2 or TRBV6-3 with TRBJ1-1; 7 nucleotides agree with TRBD1. This CDR3 region has 13 residues. Germline lookup yields CDR1 MNHEY and CDR2 SVGEGT. Trimming removed 6 bases from V and 4 bases from J; junction bases left unmatched: 5. The CDR3: CASSDGQVTEAFF. The CDR3 DNA follows: TGTGCCAGCAGCGACGGACAGGTCACTGAAGCTTTCTTT.